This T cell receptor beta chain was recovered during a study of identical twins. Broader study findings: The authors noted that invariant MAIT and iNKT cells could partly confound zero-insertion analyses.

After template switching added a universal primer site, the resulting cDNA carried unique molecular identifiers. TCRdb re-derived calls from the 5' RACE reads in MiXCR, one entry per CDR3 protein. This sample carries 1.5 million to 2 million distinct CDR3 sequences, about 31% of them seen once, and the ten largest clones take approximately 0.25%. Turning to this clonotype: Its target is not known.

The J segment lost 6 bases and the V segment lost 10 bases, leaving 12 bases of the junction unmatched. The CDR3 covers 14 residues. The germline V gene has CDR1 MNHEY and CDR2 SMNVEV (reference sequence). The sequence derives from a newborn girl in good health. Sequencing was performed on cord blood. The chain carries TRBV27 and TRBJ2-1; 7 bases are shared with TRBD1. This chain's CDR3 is CAMLDGPGGNEQFF. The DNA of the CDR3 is TGTGCCATGCTCGATGGGCCAGGGGGCAATGAGCAGTTCTTC.